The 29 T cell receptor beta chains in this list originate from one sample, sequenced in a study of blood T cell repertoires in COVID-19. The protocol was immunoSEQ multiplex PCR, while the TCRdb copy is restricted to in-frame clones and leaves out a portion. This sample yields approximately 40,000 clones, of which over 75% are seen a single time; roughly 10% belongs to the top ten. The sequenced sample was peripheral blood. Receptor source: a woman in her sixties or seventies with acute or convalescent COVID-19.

CDR3 DNA sequence: TGTGCCAGCAGCTTCCAGGGTGCGACCCAAGAGACCCAGTACTTC. Its protein product is CASSFQGATQETQYF. The chain couples TRBV7-2 to TRBJ2-5, with D possibly being TRBD1 (5 bases). The V gene lost 3 bases and the J gene lost 1 base, with 12 bases spanning the gap. The CDR3 extends over 15 amino acids. Per the germline V gene, CDR1 is SGHTA and CDR2 is FQGNSA.

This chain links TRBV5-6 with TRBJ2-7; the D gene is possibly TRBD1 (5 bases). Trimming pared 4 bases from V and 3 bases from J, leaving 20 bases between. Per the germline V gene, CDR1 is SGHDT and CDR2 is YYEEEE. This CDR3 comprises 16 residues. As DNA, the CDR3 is TGTGCCAGCAGCATTTCTTACTCCATCCAGGGCTACGAGCAGTACGTC. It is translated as CASSISYSIQGYEQYV.

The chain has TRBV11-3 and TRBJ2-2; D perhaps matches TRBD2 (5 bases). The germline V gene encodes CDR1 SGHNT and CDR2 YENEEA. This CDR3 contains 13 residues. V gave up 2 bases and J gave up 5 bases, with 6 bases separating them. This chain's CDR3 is CASSLTGTGELFF. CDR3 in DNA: TGTGCCAGCAGCTTAACGGGAACCGGGGAGCTGTTTTTT.

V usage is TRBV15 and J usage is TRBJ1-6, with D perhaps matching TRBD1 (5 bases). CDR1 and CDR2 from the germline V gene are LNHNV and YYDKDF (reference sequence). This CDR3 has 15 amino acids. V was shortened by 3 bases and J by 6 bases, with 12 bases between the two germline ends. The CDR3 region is CATSSLRVGNSPLHF. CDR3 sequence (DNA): TGTGCCACCAGCAGCCTCAGGGTGGGTAATTCACCCCTCCACTTT.

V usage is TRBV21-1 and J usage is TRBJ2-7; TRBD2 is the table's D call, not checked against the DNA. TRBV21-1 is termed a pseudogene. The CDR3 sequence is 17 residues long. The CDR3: CASSKDDLAGPPYEQYV. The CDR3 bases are TGTGCCAGCAGCAAAGACGATCTAGCGGGACCTCCCTACGAGCAGTACGTC.

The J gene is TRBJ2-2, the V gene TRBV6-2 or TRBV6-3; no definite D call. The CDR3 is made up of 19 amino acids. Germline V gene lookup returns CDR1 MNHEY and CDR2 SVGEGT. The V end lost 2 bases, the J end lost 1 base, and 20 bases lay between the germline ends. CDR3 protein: CASSYLRISQEQNTGELFF. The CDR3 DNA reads TGTGCCAGCAGTTACCTGAGAATAAGTCAGGAACAGAACACCGGGGAGCTGTTTTTT.

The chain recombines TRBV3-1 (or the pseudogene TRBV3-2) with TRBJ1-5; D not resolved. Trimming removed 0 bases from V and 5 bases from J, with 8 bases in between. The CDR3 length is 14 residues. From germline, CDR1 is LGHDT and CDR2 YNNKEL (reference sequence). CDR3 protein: CASSQDTVYQPQHF. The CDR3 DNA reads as TGTGCCAGCAGCCAAGATACAGTATATCAGCCCCAGCATTTT.

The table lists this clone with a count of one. The CDR3 sequence: CASSIEVMAIEAFF. CDR3 in DNA: TGTGCCAGTAGTATAGAGGTTATGGCCATTGAAGCTTTCTTT. The chain employs TRBV19 and TRBJ1-1; D not certain. Trimming stripped 0 bases from V and 7 bases from J, with 12 bases between. Germline-derived CDR1 and CDR2 are LNHDA and SQIVND (reference sequence). This CDR3 is 14 amino acids long.

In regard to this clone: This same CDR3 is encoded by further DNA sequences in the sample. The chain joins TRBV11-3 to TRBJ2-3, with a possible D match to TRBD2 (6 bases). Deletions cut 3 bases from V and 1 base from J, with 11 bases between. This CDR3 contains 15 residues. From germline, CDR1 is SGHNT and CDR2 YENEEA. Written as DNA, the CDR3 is TGTGCCAGCAGCTTGGCGGGGAGCGGCACAGATACGCAGTATTTT. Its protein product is CASSLAGSGTDTQYF. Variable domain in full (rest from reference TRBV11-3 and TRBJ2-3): EAGVVQSPRYKIIEKKQPVAFWCNPISGHNTLYWYLQNLGQGPELLIRYENEEAVDDSQLPKDRFSAERLKGVDSTLKIQPAELGDSAVYLCASSLAGSGTDTQYFGPGTRLTVL.

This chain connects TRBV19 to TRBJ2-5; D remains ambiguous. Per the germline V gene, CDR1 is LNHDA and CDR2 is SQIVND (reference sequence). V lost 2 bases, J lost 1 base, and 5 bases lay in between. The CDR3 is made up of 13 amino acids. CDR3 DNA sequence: TGTGCCAGTAGTATACAGTTCCAAGAGACCCAGTACTTC. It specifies CASSIQFQETQYF.

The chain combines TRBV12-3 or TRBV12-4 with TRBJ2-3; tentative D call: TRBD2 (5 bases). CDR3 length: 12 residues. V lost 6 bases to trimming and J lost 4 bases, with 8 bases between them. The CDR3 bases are TGTGCCAGCAGCTCTAGCTCAGATACGCAGTATTTT. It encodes CASSSSSDTQYF.

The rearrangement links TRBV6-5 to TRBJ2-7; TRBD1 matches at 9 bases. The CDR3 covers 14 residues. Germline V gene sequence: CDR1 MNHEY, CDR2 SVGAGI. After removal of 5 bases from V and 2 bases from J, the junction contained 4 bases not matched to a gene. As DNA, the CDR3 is TGTGCCAGCAGTAACTACAGGGGGCCCTACGAGCAGTACGTC. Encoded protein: CASSNYRGPYEQYV.

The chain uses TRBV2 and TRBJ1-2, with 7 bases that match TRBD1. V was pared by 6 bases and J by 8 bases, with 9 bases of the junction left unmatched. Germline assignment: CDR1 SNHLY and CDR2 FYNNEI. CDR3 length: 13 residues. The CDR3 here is CASRTGTVDGYTF. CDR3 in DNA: TGTGCCAGCAGAACCGGGACAGTTGACGGCTACACCTTC.

CDR3 protein: CASSPIPGKYEQYV. CDR3 sequence (DNA): TGTGCCAGCTCACCGATCCCAGGGAAGTACGAGCAGTACGTC. The chain combines TRBV18 with TRBJ2-7; TRBD1 is a possible D gene (5 bases). The CDR3 consists of 14 residues. The germline V gene has CDR1 KGHSH and CDR2 LQKENI. Trimming shortened V by 3 bases and J by 4 bases, and 13 bases separated the two germline ends.

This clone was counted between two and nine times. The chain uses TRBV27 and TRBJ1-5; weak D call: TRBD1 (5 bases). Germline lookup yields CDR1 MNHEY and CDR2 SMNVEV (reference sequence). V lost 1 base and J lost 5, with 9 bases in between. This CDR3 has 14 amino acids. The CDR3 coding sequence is TGTGCCAGCAGTTTATTCGGGGGTGATCAGCCCCAGCATTTT. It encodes CASSLFGGDQPQHF.

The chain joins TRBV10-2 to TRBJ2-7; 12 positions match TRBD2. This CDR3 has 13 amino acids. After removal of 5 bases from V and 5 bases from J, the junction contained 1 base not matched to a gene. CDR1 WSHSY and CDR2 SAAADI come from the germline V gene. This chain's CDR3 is CASSRTSGNEQYV. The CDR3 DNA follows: TGCGCCAGCAGTAGGACTAGCGGGAACGAGCAGTACGTC.

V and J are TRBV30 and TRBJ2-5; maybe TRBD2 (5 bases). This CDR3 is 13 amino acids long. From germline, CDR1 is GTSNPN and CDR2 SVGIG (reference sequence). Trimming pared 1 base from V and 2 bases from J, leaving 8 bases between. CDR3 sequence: CAWSGGYQETQYF. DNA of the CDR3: TGTGCCTGGAGTGGAGGGTATCAAGAGACCCAGTACTTC.

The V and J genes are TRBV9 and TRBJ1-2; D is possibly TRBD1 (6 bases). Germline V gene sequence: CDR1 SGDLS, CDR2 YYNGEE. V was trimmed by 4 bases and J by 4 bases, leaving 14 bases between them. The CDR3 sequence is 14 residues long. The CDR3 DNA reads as TGTGCCAGCAGCACCGGACAGTCCCCCTATGGCTACACCTTC. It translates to CASSTGQSPYGYTF. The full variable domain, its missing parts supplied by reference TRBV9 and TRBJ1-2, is DSGVTQTPKHLITATGQRVTLRCSPRSGDLSVYWYQQSLDQGLQFLIQYYNGEERAKGNILERFSAQQFPDLHSELNLSSLELGDSALYFCASSTGQSPYGYTFGSGTRLTVV.

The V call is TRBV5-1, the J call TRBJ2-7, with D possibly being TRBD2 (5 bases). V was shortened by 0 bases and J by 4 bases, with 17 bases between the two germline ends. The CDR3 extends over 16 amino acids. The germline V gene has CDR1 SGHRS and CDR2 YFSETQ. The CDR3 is CASSLGTGETQYEQYV. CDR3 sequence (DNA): TGCGCCAGCAGCTTGGGGACCGGGGAAACCCAGTACGAGCAGTACGTC.

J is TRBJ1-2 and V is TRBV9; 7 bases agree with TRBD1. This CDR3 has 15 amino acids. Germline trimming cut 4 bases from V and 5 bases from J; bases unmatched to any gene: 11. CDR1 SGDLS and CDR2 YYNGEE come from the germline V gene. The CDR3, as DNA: TGTGCCAGCAGCTTTACAGGGACCAGGGGGTATGGCTACACCTTC. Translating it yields CASSFTGTRGYGYTF.

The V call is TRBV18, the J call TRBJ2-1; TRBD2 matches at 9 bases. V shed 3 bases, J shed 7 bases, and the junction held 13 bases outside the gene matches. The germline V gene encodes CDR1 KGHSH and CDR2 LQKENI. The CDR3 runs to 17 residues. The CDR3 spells CASSPGLAQTHRNEQFF. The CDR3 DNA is TGTGCCAGCTCACCGGGACTAGCCCAAACCCACCGGAATGAGCAGTTCTTC. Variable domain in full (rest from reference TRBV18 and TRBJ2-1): NAGVMQNPRHLVRRRGQEARLRCSPMKGHSHVYWYRQLPEEGLKFMVYLQKENIIDESGMPKERFSAEFPKEGPSILRIQQVVRGDSAAYFCASSPGLAQTHRNEQFFGPGTRLTVL.

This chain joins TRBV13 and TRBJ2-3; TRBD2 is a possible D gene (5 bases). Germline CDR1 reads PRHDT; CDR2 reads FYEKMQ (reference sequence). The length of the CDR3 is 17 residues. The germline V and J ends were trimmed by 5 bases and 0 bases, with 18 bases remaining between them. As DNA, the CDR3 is TGTGCCAGCAGCCCCCAGGTTTGGAGACTAAGCACAGATACGCAGTATTTT. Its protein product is CASSPQVWRLSTDTQYF.

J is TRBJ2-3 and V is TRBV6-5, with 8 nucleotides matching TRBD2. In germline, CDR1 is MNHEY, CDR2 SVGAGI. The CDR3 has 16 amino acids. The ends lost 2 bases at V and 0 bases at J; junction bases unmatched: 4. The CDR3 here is CASSYAASGSTDTQYF. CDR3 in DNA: TGTGCCAGCAGTTACGCGGCTAGCGGGAGCACAGATACGCAGTATTTT.

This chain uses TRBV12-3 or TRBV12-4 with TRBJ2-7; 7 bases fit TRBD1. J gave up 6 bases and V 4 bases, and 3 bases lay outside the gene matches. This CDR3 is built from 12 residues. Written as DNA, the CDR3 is TGTGCCAGCAGTTCACAGGGGTCCGAGCAGTACGTC. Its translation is CASSSQGSEQYV.

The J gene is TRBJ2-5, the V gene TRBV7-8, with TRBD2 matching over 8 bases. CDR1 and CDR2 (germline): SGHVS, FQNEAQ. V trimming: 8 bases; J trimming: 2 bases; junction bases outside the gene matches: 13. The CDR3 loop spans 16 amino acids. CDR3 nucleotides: TGTGCCAGCGTAAACCTAGCGGGCCCAATACAAGAGACCCAGTACTTC. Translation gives CASVNLAGPIQETQYF.

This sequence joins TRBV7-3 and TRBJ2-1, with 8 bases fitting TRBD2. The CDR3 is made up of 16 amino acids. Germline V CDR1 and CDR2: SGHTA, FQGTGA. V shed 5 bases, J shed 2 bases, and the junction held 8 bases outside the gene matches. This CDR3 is CASSTYSGTAYNEQFF. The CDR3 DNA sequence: TGTGCCAGCAGCACATATAGCGGGACCGCCTACAATGAGCAGTTCTTC.

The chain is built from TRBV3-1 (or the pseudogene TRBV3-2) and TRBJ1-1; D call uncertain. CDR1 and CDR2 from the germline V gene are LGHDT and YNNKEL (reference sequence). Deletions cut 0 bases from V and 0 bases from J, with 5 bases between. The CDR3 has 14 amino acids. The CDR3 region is CASSQDTVNTEAFF. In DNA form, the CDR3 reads TGTGCCAGCAGCCAAGACACAGTGAACACTGAAGCTTTCTTT.

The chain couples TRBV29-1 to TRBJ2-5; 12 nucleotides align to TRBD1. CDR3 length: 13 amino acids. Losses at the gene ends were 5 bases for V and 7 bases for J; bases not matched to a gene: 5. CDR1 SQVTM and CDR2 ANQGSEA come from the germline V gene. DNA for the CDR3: TGCAGCGTTCGGCCGGGACAGGGGGCGACCCAGTACTTC. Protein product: CSVRPGQGATQYF.

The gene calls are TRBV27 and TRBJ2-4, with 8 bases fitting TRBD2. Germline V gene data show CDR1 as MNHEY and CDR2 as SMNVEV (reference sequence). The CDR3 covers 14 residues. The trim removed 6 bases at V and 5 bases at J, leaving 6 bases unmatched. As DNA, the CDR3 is TGTGCCAGCAGGAGCGGGAGATTTGAAAACATTCAGTACTTC. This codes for CASRSGRFENIQYF.